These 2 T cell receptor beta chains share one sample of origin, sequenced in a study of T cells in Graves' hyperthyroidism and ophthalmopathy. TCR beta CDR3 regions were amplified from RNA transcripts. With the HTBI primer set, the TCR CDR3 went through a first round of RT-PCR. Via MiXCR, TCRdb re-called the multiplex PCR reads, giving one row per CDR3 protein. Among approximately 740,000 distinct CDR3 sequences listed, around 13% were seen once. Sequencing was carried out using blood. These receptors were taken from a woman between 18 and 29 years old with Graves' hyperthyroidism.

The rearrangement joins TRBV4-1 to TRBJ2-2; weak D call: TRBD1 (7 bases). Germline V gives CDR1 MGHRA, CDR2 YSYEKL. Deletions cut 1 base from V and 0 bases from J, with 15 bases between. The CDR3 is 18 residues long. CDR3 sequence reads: CASSQGAGQLPNTGELFF. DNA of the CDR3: TGCGCCAGCAGCCAAGGGGCGGGACAGCTACCGAACACCGGGGAGCTGTTTTTT.

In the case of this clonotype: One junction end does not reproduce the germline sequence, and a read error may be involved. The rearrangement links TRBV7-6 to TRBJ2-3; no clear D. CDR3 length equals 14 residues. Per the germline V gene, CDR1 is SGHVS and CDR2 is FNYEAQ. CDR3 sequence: CAGSLVGGTDTQYF. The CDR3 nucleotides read TGTGCCGGCAGCTTAGTTGGAGGCACAGATACGCAGTATTTT. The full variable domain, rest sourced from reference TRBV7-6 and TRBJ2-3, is GAGVSQSPRYKVTKRGQDVALRCDPISGHVSLYWYRQALGQGPEFLTYFNYEAQQDKSGLPNDRFSAERPEGSISTLTIQRTEQRDSAMYRCAGSLVGGTDTQYFGPGTRLTVL.